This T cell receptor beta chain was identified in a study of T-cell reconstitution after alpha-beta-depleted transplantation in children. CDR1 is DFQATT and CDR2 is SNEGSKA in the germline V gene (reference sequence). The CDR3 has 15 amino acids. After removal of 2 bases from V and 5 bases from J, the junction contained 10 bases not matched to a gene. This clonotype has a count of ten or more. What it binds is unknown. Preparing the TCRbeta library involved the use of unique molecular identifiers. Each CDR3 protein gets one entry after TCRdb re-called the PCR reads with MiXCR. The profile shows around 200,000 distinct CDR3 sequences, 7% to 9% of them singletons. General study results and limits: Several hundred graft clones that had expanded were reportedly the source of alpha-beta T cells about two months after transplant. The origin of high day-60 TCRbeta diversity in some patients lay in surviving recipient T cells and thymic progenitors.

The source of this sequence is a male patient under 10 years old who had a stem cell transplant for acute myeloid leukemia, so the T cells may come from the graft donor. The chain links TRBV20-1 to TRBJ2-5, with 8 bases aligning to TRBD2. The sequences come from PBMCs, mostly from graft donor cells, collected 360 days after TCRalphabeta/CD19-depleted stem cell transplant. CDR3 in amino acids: CSARSPGGGPETQYF. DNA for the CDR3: TGCAGTGCTAGAAGTCCGGGCGGGGGGCCTGAGACCCAGTACTTC.